This T cell receptor (beta chain) originates from a study of CD8+ T cells in alopecia areata. Notes on the study in general: Besides other cells, scalp samples also yield sequences of resident alphabeta T cells from normal skin. More clonal than normal scalp was lesional scalp, particularly alopecia totalis/universalis.

The sequencing template was cDNA reverse transcribed from extracted RNA. Libraries were prepared by immunoSEQ multiplex PCR; TCRdb keeps only in-frame clonotypes and omits some of them. The sample lists 90,000 or so clones, 40% to 50% seen once, with 18% in the top ten. In regard to this clone: What it binds is not known.

V was clipped by 3 bases and J by 2 bases, with 11 bases between them. Germline V gene data show CDR1 as SQVTM and CDR2 as ANQGSEA. This CDR3 spans 13 amino acids. Treatment reported: oral pan-JAK inhibitor, 5-10 mg twice daily. Sequenced here: CD8+ T cells sorted from blood, sampled at week 24, from a patient treated with tofacitinib. J is TRBJ2-7 and V is TRBV29-1; D tentatively fits TRBD1 or TRBD2 (5 bases each). The TCR was taken from a human donor with alopecia areata. The CDR3 DNA is TGCAGCGTTGATTCCGGGGACGCCTACGAGCAGTACTTC. This codes for CSVDSGDAYEQYF.